These 28 T cell receptor beta chains share one sample of origin, sequenced in a study of OX40 agonist ivuxolimab in advanced cancers. The repertoire was sequenced with immunoSEQ multiplex PCR; TCRdb's copy has only in-frame clones and lacks some. The sample lists about 38,000 clones; less than 85% were seen once. Sample: CD4+ or CD8+ T cells sorted from blood, taken in a trial of the OX40 agonist ivuxolimab. These TCRs come from an adult with an advanced solid tumor such as melanoma, head and neck, liver or kidney cancer.

The CDR3 DNA sequence: TGCGCCAGCAGCCCCCTACCAGGGCTAGCGGGAAAAGGTGAGCAGTTCTTC. The encoded protein is CASSPLPGLAGKGEQFF. The V call is TRBV4-1, the J call TRBJ2-1; 9 bases line up with TRBD2. The CDR3 covers 17 residues. Per the germline V gene, CDR1 is MGHRA and CDR2 is YSYEKL. Losses at the gene ends were 4 bases for V and 9 bases for J; bases not matched to a gene: 16.

V and J are TRBV10-3 and TRBJ1-2, with TRBD1 identical over 10 bases. The V gene's germline CDR1 is ENHRY and CDR2 SYGVKD. The J segment lost 7 bases and the V segment lost 7 bases, leaving 3 bases of the junction unmatched. This CDR3 is 12 amino acids long. CDR3 sequence (DNA): TGTGCCATCACCGGGACAGGGGCTGGCTACACCTTC. Translated: CAITGTGAGYTF.

V usage is TRBV2 and J usage is TRBJ1-6; no firm D call. The CDR3 sequence is 11 residues long. Germline values: CDR1 SNHLY, CDR2 FYNNEI. The V gene lost 4 bases and the J gene lost 9 bases, with 4 bases spanning the gap. The CDR3 nucleotides are TGTGCCAGCAGTGCGCGTTCACCCCTCCACTTT. Its protein is CASSARSPLHF.

This clone has a single count. This sequence joins TRBV13 and TRBJ2-1; D gene uncertain. Trimming pared 5 bases from V and 6 bases from J, leaving 11 bases between. There are 13 residues in the CDR3. CDR1 is PRHDT, CDR2 FYEKMQ, per germline (reference sequence). CDR3 DNA sequence: TGTGCCAGCAGCCCCCCGGGTAGCAATGAGCAGTTCTTC. This translates into CASSPPGSNEQFF.

V is TRBV7-9 and J is TRBJ1-1; D remains ambiguous. The CDR3 has 15 amino acids. Germline V gene data show CDR1 as SEHNR and CDR2 as FQNEAQ (reference sequence). V lost 6 bases and J lost 0, with 14 bases in between. CDR3 sequence (DNA): TGTGCCAGCAGATCCCCAAGAAGGTTGAACACTGAAGCTTTCTTT. Encoded protein: CASRSPRRLNTEAFF.

This clone showed up just once. CDR3 loop: CASSPSGGGRNEQYF. In nucleotides, the CDR3 is TGCGCCAGCAGCCCCTCGGGGGGGGGTAGGAACGAGCAGTACTTC. The chain has TRBV4-1 and TRBJ2-7; 8 nucleotides align to TRBD2. Looked up from germline, CDR1 is MGHRA and CDR2 is YSYEKL. CDR3 length: 15 amino acids. With 4 bases clipped from V and 5 bases from J, the junction kept 10 bases outside the gene matches.

The chain uses TRBV2 and TRBJ1-6; D remains unclear. Germline-derived CDR1 and CDR2 are SNHLY and FYNNEI. CDR3 length equals 15 residues. V shed 2 bases and J shed 8 bases, with 13 bases lying between them. For the CDR3, the DNA is TGTGCCAGCAGTGAATATAGAGTTTCGGATTCACCCCTCCACTTT. It codes for CASSEYRVSDSPLHF.

The chain carries TRBV7-6 and TRBJ2-3; D possibly corresponds to TRBD2 (6 bases). The CDR3 loop spans 17 amino acids. CDR1 and CDR2 from the germline V gene are SGHVS and FNYEAQ. Trimming cost V 5 bases and J 0 bases, with 18 bases left between them. The CDR3 region is CASSQRRGAGSTDTQYF. CDR3 DNA: TGTGCCAGCAGCCAGCGGCGGGGAGCGGGCAGCACAGATACGCAGTATTTT.

The gene calls are TRBV5-6 and TRBJ2-3; the match to TRBD2 covers 10 bases. From germline, CDR1 is SGHDT and CDR2 YYEEEE. The CDR3 runs 15 residues. With 2 bases clipped from V and 4 bases from J, the junction kept 4 bases outside the gene matches. CDR3 amino acids: CASSFPTSGPDTQYF. The DNA for the CDR3 is TGTGCCAGCAGCTTTCCGACTAGCGGGCCAGATACGCAGTATTTT.

J is TRBJ2-1 and V is TRBV27; 8 bases map to TRBD1. The CDR3 has 14 amino acids. V was pared by 7 bases and J by 8 bases, with 10 bases of the junction left unmatched. Per the germline V gene, CDR1 is MNHEY and CDR2 is SMNVEV (reference sequence). This chain's CDR3 is CASTGTGQVDEQFF. The CDR3 coding sequence is TGTGCCAGCACTGGGACGGGACAGGTGGATGAGCAGTTCTTC.

Concerning this clone: Germline is not matched at one junction end, which may reflect a read error. This rearrangement joins TRBV6-1 to TRBJ1-5; weak D call: TRBD1 (6 bases). CDR1 MNHNS and CDR2 SASEGT come from the germline V gene. The length of the CDR3 is 16 residues. The CDR3 protein is CASSEAGGYSNQPQHF. The CDR3 nucleotides are TGTGCCAGCAGCGAAGCCGGGGGCTATAGCAATCAGCCCCAGCATTTT.

The V call is TRBV11-1, the J call TRBJ1-2; D is perhaps TRBD1 (6 bases). The CDR3 spans 15 residues. Germline V CDR1 and CDR2: SGHAT, FQDESV (reference sequence). Trimming took off 4 bases at V and 2 bases at J, with 14 bases between the two ends. Here the CDR3 reads CASSSAGQGNYGYTF. Written as DNA, the CDR3 is TGTGCCAGCAGCTCCGCGGGACAAGGGAACTATGGCTACACCTTC. Full variable domain (rest looked up from reference TRBV11-1 and TRBJ1-2): EAEVAQSPRYKITEKSQAVAFWCDPISGHATLYWYRQILGQGPELLVQFQDESVVDDSQLPKDRFSAERLKGVDSTLKIQPAELGDSAMYLCASSSAGQGNYGYTFGSGTRLTVV.

This clone was recorded a few times. The CDR3 sequence is CASSLGSTGLGSPLHF. The CDR3 DNA reads TGCGCCAGCAGCTTGGGATCAACCGGATTAGGTTCACCCCTCCACTTT. The V gene is TRBV5-1, the J gene TRBJ1-6; D gene ambiguous. The V and J ends lost 0 bases and 9 bases respectively, with 16 bases between them. From germline, CDR1 is SGHRS and CDR2 YFSETQ. The CDR3 totals 16 residues.

The genes are TRBV6-1 and TRBJ1-5, with a weak D call TRBD1 (5 bases). This CDR3 has 14 residues. Germline CDR1 reads MNHNS; CDR2 reads SASEGT. Between the trimmed V and J ends, which lost 3 bases and 11 bases, there was a span of 17 bases. CDR3 loop: CASSELQGLPTQHF. The CDR3 nucleotides read TGTGCCAGCAGTGAGTTGCAGGGACTCCCCACCCAGCATTTT.

The chain recombines TRBV19 with TRBJ2-2; D remains unclear. Germline V gives CDR1 LNHDA, CDR2 SQIVND (reference sequence). The length of the CDR3 is 11 residues. With 7 bases removed from V and 5 bases from J, the gap between germline ends came to 5 bases. The CDR3 DNA is TGTGCCAGTACAGAAACCGGGGAGCTGTTTTTT. This encodes CASTETGELFF.

The chain joins TRBV21-1 to TRBJ2-6; the table's D call, TRBD1, has no DNA check behind it. TRBV21-1 is designated a pseudogene. The CDR3 runs to 15 residues. CDR3 DNA: TGTGCCAGCAGCAACTCAGGGTCCGGGGCCAACGTCCTGACTTTC. This translates into CASSNSGSGANVLTF.

V is TRBV5-1 and J is TRBJ2-7; 14 bases line up with TRBD2. Trimming removed 4 bases from V and 4 bases from J; junction bases left unmatched: 4. There are 15 residues in the CDR3. CDR1 is SGHRS and CDR2 is YFSETQ in the germline V gene. CDR3 coding DNA: TGCGCCAGCAGCCTAGGGACTAGCGGGAGTTACGAGCAGTACTTC. Encoded protein: CASSLGTSGSYEQYF.

The chain uses TRBV5-1 and TRBJ2-5, with 9 bases aligning to TRBD1. The germline V gene encodes CDR1 SGHRS and CDR2 YFSETQ. The V gene end was trimmed by 4 bases and the J gene end by 7 bases; junction bases not matched to a gene: 14. CDR3 length equals 16 residues. The CDR3 loop reads CASSPGQGPSGGTQYF. CDR3 sequence (DNA): TGCGCCAGCAGCCCTGGACAGGGGCCCTCCGGGGGGACCCAGTACTTC.

The chain couples TRBV4-1 to TRBJ1-1; no reliable D call. The V end lost 4 bases, the J end lost 2 bases, and 14 bases lay between the germline ends. The CDR3 contains 15 residues. Germline CDR1 and CDR2: MGHRA and YSYEKL. The CDR3 loop is CASSLNSGTNTEAFF. The CDR3, as DNA: TGCGCCAGCAGCCTTAACAGCGGCACCAACACTGAAGCTTTCTTT.

The chain combines TRBV6-5 with TRBJ1-1; TRBD1 is a possible D gene (5 bases). Trimming stripped 7 bases from V and 2 bases from J, with 17 bases between. Germline loops: CDR1 MNHEY, CDR2 SVGAGI. The CDR3 sequence is 15 residues long. CDR3 loop: CASIGDVGGNTEAFF. The CDR3 DNA reads TGTGCCAGCATTGGGGATGTTGGGGGTAACACTGAAGCTTTCTTT.

The chain carries TRBV7-2 and TRBJ1-6; D unclear. Germline CDR1 reads SGHTA; CDR2 reads FQGNSA. The CDR3 totals 14 residues. V was shortened by 5 bases and J by 7 bases, with 12 bases between the two germline ends. The CDR3 DNA is TGTGCCAGCAGCCCCGGAGGCCAAAATTCACCCCTCCACTTT. Protein: CASSPGGQNSPLHF.

The V gene is TRBV7-8, the J gene TRBJ2-5; weak D call: TRBD1 (6 bases). The germline V gene has CDR1 SGHVS and CDR2 FQNEAQ. This CDR3 is 18 amino acids long. V was trimmed by 1 base and J by 0 bases, leaving 18 bases between them. The CDR3 coding sequence is TGTGCCAGCAGCTTAGGGACAGCTCCTCTTACTTACCAAGAGACCCAGTACTTC. The encoded protein is CASSLGTAPLTYQETQYF.

This chain links TRBV11-1 with TRBJ2-3, with 11 nucleotides matching TRBD2. V shed 5 bases and J 0 bases; nucleotides not matched to a gene: 4. The CDR3 consists of 16 residues. Germline CDR1 SGHAT, CDR2 FQDESV (reference sequence). The CDR3 bases are TGTGCCAGCAGCCCGGGACTAGCGGCAAGCACAGATACGCAGTATTTT. This gives the protein CASSPGLAASTDTQYF.

The chain joins TRBV5-4 to TRBJ2-4; TRBD1 matches at 9 bases. The CDR3 consists of 15 residues. From germline, CDR1 is SGHNT and CDR2 YYREEE (reference sequence). Unmatched junction bases numbered 12, after V lost 5 bases and J lost 9 bases. CDR3 residues: CASRRAGTGIGIQYF. CDR3 DNA sequence: TGTGCCAGCAGACGAGCCGGGACAGGGATCGGCATTCAGTACTTC.

This chain connects TRBV21-1 to TRBJ2-5. TRBV21-1 is marked as a pseudogene. The CDR3 totals 16 residues. The CDR3 DNA sequence: TGTGCCAGCAGCAAACAGGCCGGGCTAAGGGAAGAGACCCAGTACTTC. It yields the protein CASSKQAGLREETQYF.

V and J are TRBV6-6 and TRBJ2-1; D gene unclear. Germline assignment: CDR1 MNHNY and CDR2 SVGAGI (reference sequence). Trimming left V 4 bases short and J 15 bases short, with 16 bases between. This CDR3 contains 12 residues. CDR3 sequence reads: CASSWGSSLLFF. The CDR3 DNA sequence: TGTGCCAGCAGTTGGGGTTCGAGTTTACTGTTCTTC.

This clone was seen just once. The chain joins TRBV5-4 to TRBJ1-2, with a weak D call TRBD1 (6 bases). V lost 6 bases to trimming and J lost 6 bases, with 21 bases between them. This CDR3 comprises 15 residues. Germline lookup yields CDR1 SGHNT and CDR2 YYREEE (reference sequence). The CDR3, as DNA: TGTGCCAGCACCCTGGGGGGCAGTAGTTGGGATGGCTACACCTTC. It codes for CASTLGGSSWDGYTF. Full variable domain (outside the CDR3, taken from reference TRBV5-4 and TRBJ1-2): ETGVTQSPTHLIKTRGQQVTLRCSSQSGHNTVSWYQQALGQGPQFIFQYYREEENGRGNFPPRFSGLQFPNYSSELNVNALELDDSALYLCASTLGGSSWDGYTFGSGTRLTVV.

V and J are TRBV9 and TRBJ2-3, with 11 bases fitting TRBD2. The CDR3 totals 17 residues. Trimming at V came to 4 bases and at J to 7 bases, leaving 14 bases not matched to a gene. CDR1 SGDLS and CDR2 YYNGEE come from the germline V gene. CDR3 nucleotide sequence: TGTGCCAGCAGCCCGATCGGGACTAGCGGAGGGGTAAATACGCAGTATTTT. This encodes CASSPIGTSGGVNTQYF. Together with reference TRBV9 and TRBJ2-3, the CDR3 gives the full variable domain: DSGVTQTPKHLITATGQRVTLRCSPRSGDLSVYWYQQSLDQGLQFLIQYYNGEERAKGNILERFSAQQFPDLHSELNLSSLELGDSALYFCASSPIGTSGGVNTQYFGPGTRLTVL.